The rows below give T cell receptor beta chains drawn from one sample of a study of molecular identifiers for immune sequencing clone quantification. Each CDR3 protein is one row after TCRdb ran MiXCR on the PCR reads. The table lists a few hundred thousand distinct CDR3 sequences, roughly 24% of them singletons. The sequenced sample consisted of naive CD8+ T cells from blood, with Jurkat cell RNA spiked in. The receptors were sampled from a human donor in good health. Some libraries in this study had Jurkat cell RNA spiked in. The CDR3 runs from the conserved cysteine through the conserved F or W. Each record gives: CDR3 length, V gene, CDR3 protein.

cdr3_length: 14; v_call: TRBV4-1; cdr3_aa: CASSHPQLGYEQYF
cdr3_length: 14; v_call: TRBV28; cdr3_aa: CASSFHKANYGYTF
cdr3_length: 13; v_call: TRBV27; cdr3_aa: CASGAGGADTQYF
cdr3_length: 12; v_call: TRBV9; cdr3_aa: CASSVEGDTQYF
cdr3_length: 14; v_call: TRBV15; cdr3_aa: CATRLTGMTYEQYF
cdr3_length: 14; v_call: TRBV7-3; cdr3_aa: CASSSDGNTDTQYF
cdr3_length: 13; v_call: TRBV30; cdr3_aa: CAWSVGNTGELFF
cdr3_length: 13; v_call: TRBV11-2; cdr3_aa: CASGAATNEKLFF
cdr3_length: 11; v_call: TRBV6-1; cdr3_aa: CATRAADTQYF
cdr3_length: 21; v_call: TRBV29-1; cdr3_aa: CSVEGVWREGTSGRPGETQYF
cdr3_length: 14; v_call: TRBV4-1; cdr3_aa: CAGSQAGGTDTQYF